This passage covers 2 T cell receptor beta chains from one sample sequenced in a study of CD8 T cells in ankylosing spondylitis. Using its own MiXCR run on the 5' RACE reads, TCRdb lists one record per CDR3 protein. The sample lists about 130,000 distinct CDR3 sequences, about 7% seen once, with over 9% in the top ten. Sequencing input: blood, either unsorted or a sorted T cell fraction (not recorded which). The receptor set was obtained from a male donor with ankylosing spondylitis or in good health (not recorded which).

This clonotype was recorded at least ten times. The gene calls are TRBV5-1 and TRBJ2-1; D is unclear. Germline assignment: CDR1 SGHRS and CDR2 YFSETQ. The CDR3 consists of 16 residues. Trimming removed 0 bases from V and 0 bases from J, with 10 bases in between. The CDR3 DNA reads TGCGCCAGCAGCTTGGCCATGGGGTTCTCCTACAATGAGCAGTTCTTC. Translation: CASSLAMGFSYNEQFF. The whole variable domain, filled in from reference TRBV5-1 and TRBJ2-1, reads KAGVTQTPRYLIKTRGQQVTLSCSPISGHRSVSWYQQTPGQGLQFLFEYFSETQRNKGNFPGRFSGRQFSNSRSEMNVSTLELGDSALYLCASSLAMGFSYNEQFFGPGTRLTVL.

This clonotype showed up many times. This chain links TRBV5-1 with TRBJ2-4; D not certain. The CDR3 extends over 16 amino acids. Germline lookup yields CDR1 SGHRS and CDR2 YFSETQ. With 0 bases removed from V and 5 bases from J, the gap between germline ends came to 15 bases. The CDR3 nucleotides are TGCGCCAGCAGCTTGGCCACGCTTGCGGCTGAAAACATTCAGTACTTC. This sequence encodes CASSLATLAAENIQYF.